The next 13 T cell receptor beta chains were all read from a single sample in a study of molecular identifiers for immune sequencing clone quantification. TCRdb passed the PCR reads through MiXCR, listing each CDR3 protein once. The sample lists about 320,000 distinct CDR3 sequences; about 23% were seen once. The sequenced sample consisted of naive CD8+ T cells from blood, with Jurkat cell RNA spiked in. Specified subset: FACS-sorted CD8+CD4-CCR7+CD45RA+ naive T cells. The source of these receptors is a human donor in good health. Some libraries in this study had Jurkat cell RNA spiked in.

In this sample, this clonotype turned up many times. The V call is TRBV29-1, the J call TRBJ1-2, with D hard to call. Germline loops: CDR1 SQVTM, CDR2 ANQGSEA. The ends were cut back, 4 bases at V and 1 base at J, with 16 bases in the middle. The CDR3 runs to 15 residues. The chain's CDR3 is CSVVAGDTFNYGYTF. The CDR3 DNA is TGCAGCGTTGTGGCAGGAGATACATTTAACTATGGCTACACCTTC.

This clonotype was found a few times. CDR3 in DNA: TGTGCCAGCAGCGGAGTGTCGGGGGAGCTGTTTTTT. It is translated as CASSGVSGELFF. The chain links TRBV11-2 to TRBJ1-4; no firm D call. The J call may not be correct, given that the DNA end is closer to TRBJ2-2. The CDR3 contains 12 residues. Germline CDR1 reads SGHAT; CDR2 reads FQNNGV.

Remarks on this clonotype: A much bigger clone sits one base away, suggesting this may be a read error. The genes are TRBV2 and TRBJ1-5; 7 positions match TRBD1. There are 15 residues in the CDR3. Germline CDR1 is SNHLY and CDR2 is FYNNEI. Germline trimming cut 9 bases from V and 6 bases from J; bases unmatched to any gene: 14. This CDR3 is CARSTGTALPQPQHF. Here the CDR3 DNA reads TGTGCCAGAAGCACCGGGACAGCACTTCCTCAGCCCCAGCATTTT.

This chain joins TRBV19 and TRBJ2-5, with TRBD2 matching 10 bases. Trimming removed 0 bases from V and 0 bases from J; junction bases left unmatched: 7. CDR3 length equals 18 residues. Germline CDR1 and CDR2: LNHDA and SQIVND (reference sequence). The CDR3 DNA follows: TGTGCCAGTAGTATAGATCTTCGAACTAGCGGGGACCAAGAGACCCAGTACTTC. This translates into CASSIDLRTSGDQETQYF.

This clonotype turned up a few times. CDR3 sequence: CASSYQGDDQETQYF. CDR3 DNA sequence: TGTGCCAGCAGTTACCAGGGGGATGACCAAGAGACCCAGTACTTC. The rearrangement joins TRBV6-2 or TRBV6-3 to TRBJ2-5, with 7 positions matching TRBD1. The CDR3 is made up of 15 amino acids. The V and J ends lost 2 bases and 0 bases, in that order; junction bases with no gene match: 3. Germline CDR1 is MNHEY and CDR2 is SVGEGT.

The chain recombines TRBV4-1 with TRBJ1-4; D is undetermined. Trimming pared 3 bases from V and 3 bases from J, leaving 11 bases between. Germline CDR1 is MGHRA and CDR2 is YSYEKL. The CDR3 totals 15 residues. The CDR3 spells CASSQTGIANEKLFF. The CDR3 nucleotides read TGCGCCAGCAGCCAGACCGGGATCGCTAATGAAAAACTGTTTTTT.

This clonotype was observed many times. V is TRBV29-1 and J is TRBJ2-5; D not certain. Trimming left V 4 bases short and J 4 bases short, with 16 bases between. The CDR3 covers 14 residues. From germline, CDR1 is SQVTM and CDR2 ANQGSEA. CDR3 bases: TGCAGCGTTGCCCCGGCCCGAGGTGGAGAGACCCAGTACTTC. Translation gives CSVAPARGGETQYF.

For this clonotype: A junction boundary mismatches the germline segment, possibly from a read error. The V and J genes are TRBV13 and TRBJ2-1; D uncertain. The CDR3 is 14 residues long. The V gene's germline CDR1 is PRHDT and CDR2 FYEKMQ (reference sequence). CDR3 nucleotides: TGTGCCAGCAGCTTAGAGTCCTCAAACAATGTGCAGTTCTTC. It yields the protein CASSLESSNNVQFF.

There are many counts of this clonotype. This chain links TRBV7-6 with TRBJ2-3; 9 nucleotides align to TRBD1. CDR1 is SGHVS and CDR2 is FNYEAQ in the germline V gene. V gave up 4 bases and J gave up 4 bases; unmatched junction bases: 3. CDR3 size: 14 residues. The CDR3 loop is CASSSTGGADTQYF. In DNA form, the CDR3 reads TGTGCCAGCAGCTCGACAGGGGGGGCAGATACGCAGTATTTT. Full variable domain (missing parts from reference TRBV7-6 and TRBJ2-3): GAGVSQSPRYKVTKRGQDVALRCDPISGHVSLYWYRQALGQGPEFLTYFNYEAQQDKSGLPNDRFSAERPEGSISTLTIQRTEQRDSAMYRCASSSTGGADTQYFGPGTRLTVL.

The chain has TRBV7-2 and TRBJ2-7; D is uncertain. This CDR3 spans 13 amino acids. V lost 1 base and J 3 bases, leaving 7 bases between the germline ends. CDR1 is SGHTA and CDR2 is FQGNSA in the germline V gene. Here the CDR3 reads CASSLEEIYEQYF. Here the CDR3 DNA reads TGTGCCAGCAGCTTAGAAGAAATCTACGAGCAGTACTTC. The whole variable domain, filled in from reference TRBV7-2 and TRBJ2-7, reads GAGVSQSPSNKVTEKGKDVELRCDPISGHTALYWYRQSLGQGLEFLIYFQGNSAPDKSGLPSDRFSAERTGGSVSTLTIQRTQQEDSAVYLCASSLEEIYEQYFGPGTRLTVT.

In this sample, this clonotype turned up many times. The J gene is TRBJ2-5, the V gene TRBV5-1; D remains ambiguous. V was trimmed by 1 base and J by 1 base, leaving 8 bases between them. Germline CDR1 SGHRS, CDR2 YFSETQ. CDR3 length equals 14 residues. The CDR3 loop is CASSLTLLQETQYF. CDR3 bases: TGCGCCAGCAGCTTGACACTACTCCAAGAGACCCAGTACTTC.

The chain combines TRBV7-2 with TRBJ2-2; 10 bases match TRBD2. Germline loops: CDR1 SGHTA, CDR2 FQGNSA. Losses at the gene ends were 0 bases for V and 5 bases for J; bases not matched to a gene: 3. The CDR3 loop spans 16 amino acids. This chain's CDR3 is CASSLAAGGYTGELFF. The CDR3 bases are TGTGCCAGCAGCTTAGCAGCGGGAGGGTATACCGGGGAGCTGTTTTTT. The whole variable domain, filled in from reference TRBV7-2 and TRBJ2-2, reads GAGVSQSPSNKVTEKGKDVELRCDPISGHTALYWYRQSLGQGLEFLIYFQGNSAPDKSGLPSDRFSAERTGGSVSTLTIQRTQQEDSAVYLCASSLAAGGYTGELFFGEGSRLTVL.

For this clonotype: A much larger clone sits a single nucleotide away, making a read error possible. This rearrangement joins TRBV5-1 to TRBJ2-5, with D possibly being TRBD2 (6 bases). The CDR3 is 18 residues long. The V end lost 3 bases, the J end lost 1 base, and 22 bases lay between the germline ends. Germline V gives CDR1 SGHRS, CDR2 YFSETQ. In DNA, the CDR3 is TGCGCCAGCAGCTCCGTCTACCTAGTGGGGGGACCCCAAGAGACCCAGTACTTC. Translation gives CASSSVYLVGGPQETQYF.